The 12 T cell receptor beta chains below come from one sample, sequenced in a study of T-cell reconstitution after alpha-beta-depleted transplantation in children. Preparation of the TCRbeta library was carried out with unique molecular identifiers. Via MiXCR, TCRdb re-called the PCR reads, giving one row per CDR3 protein. The sample includes a few hundred thousand distinct CDR3 sequences, more than 10% of them seen just once. The sample in question was PBMCs, obtained from the stem cell graft. Source of these receptors: a human donor who donated a stem cell graft to a child with Fanconi anemia.

This clonotype was counted a few times. This chain connects TRBV4-3 to TRBJ2-3; D uncertain. V lost 0 bases and J lost 2, with 9 bases in between. The CDR3 spans 15 residues. Per the germline V gene, CDR1 is LGHNA and CDR2 is YSLEER. In DNA, the CDR3 is TGCGCCAGCAGCCAAGAGCACTCAGCCACAGATACGCAGTATTTT. Amino acids: CASSQEHSATDTQYF.

The chain is built from TRBV11-2 and TRBJ2-3; D uncertain. The V end lost 0 bases, the J end lost 8 bases, and 6 bases lay between the germline ends. The germline gives CDR1 SGHAT, CDR2 FQNNGV. CDR3 length: 12 amino acids. For the CDR3, the DNA is TGTGCCAGCAGCTTAGATTTTGGTACGCAGTATTTT. Protein sequence: CASSLDFGTQYF.

This clonotype was observed at least ten times. CDR3 DNA sequence: TGTGCCAGCAGCTTAGACACGATGGAGCGTGAGCAGTTCTTC. Encoded protein: CASSLDTMEREQFF. The chain couples TRBV11-2 to TRBJ2-1, with D hard to call. CDR1 is SGHAT and CDR2 is FQNNGV in the germline V gene. V was cut by 0 bases and J by 9 bases, with 12 bases left in between. This CDR3 region has 14 residues.

This clonotype has at least ten counts. CDR3 sequence reads: CASRPRGDLNEQFF. As DNA, the CDR3 is TGTGCCAGCCGTCCTCGGGGGGACCTCAATGAGCAGTTCTTC. The gene calls are TRBV12-3 or TRBV12-4 and TRBJ2-1; 7 bases are shared with TRBD2. The CDR3 spans 14 residues. Losses at the gene ends were 8 bases for V and 6 bases for J; bases not matched to a gene: 10.

This rearrangement joins TRBV5-1 to TRBJ2-5; 8 bases align to TRBD2. CDR1 SGHRS and CDR2 YFSETQ come from the germline V gene. The V gene end was trimmed by 3 bases and the J gene end by 2 bases; junction bases not matched to a gene: 6. The CDR3 runs to 15 residues. The CDR3 DNA reads TGCGCCAGCAGCTCGGGACTAGGAGTTCAAGAGACCCAGTACTTC. Its protein product is CASSSGLGVQETQYF.

This clonotype came up many times. The V call is TRBV5-1, the J call TRBJ1-2; the D gene is possibly TRBD1 (6 bases). Germline V gene lookup returns CDR1 SGHRS and CDR2 YFSETQ. V lost 4 bases and J lost 4, with 11 bases in between. This CDR3 is 13 amino acids long. The CDR3 nucleotides are TGCGCCAGCAGCGTGACAGGACCCTATGGCTACACCTTC. This sequence encodes CASSVTGPYGYTF.

In this sample, this clonotype turned up a few times. The chain has TRBV6-2 or TRBV6-3 and TRBJ1-1; D gene uncertain. V was pared by 0 bases and J by 0 bases, with 11 bases between. Germline CDR1 is MNHEY and CDR2 is SVGEGT. This CDR3 comprises 16 residues. In nucleotides, the CDR3 is TGTGCCAGCAGTTACTCGGTGAAGAACGTGAACACTGAAGCTTTCTTT. Protein product: CASSYSVKNVNTEAFF.

This clonotype was observed at least ten times. The rearrangement joins TRBV5-1 to TRBJ2-2, with D uncertain. Per germline, CDR1 SGHRS and CDR2 YFSETQ. The germline V and J ends were trimmed by 6 bases and 3 bases, with 18 bases remaining between them. The CDR3 length is 16 residues. The chain's CDR3 is CASKRPGRRDTGELFF. Here the CDR3 DNA reads TGCGCCAGCAAACGGCCCGGCAGACGGGACACCGGGGAGCTGTTTTTT.

This clonotype was detected only a few times. V and J are TRBV5-1 and TRBJ2-1; 11 bases are a match to TRBD1. Germline V gene data show CDR1 as SGHRS and CDR2 as YFSETQ. CDR3 length: 15 amino acids. Unmatched junction bases numbered 8, after V lost 4 bases and J lost 8 bases. Here the CDR3 reads CASSPRTGGTDEQFF. CDR3 DNA sequence: TGCGCCAGCAGCCCTAGGACAGGGGGCACCGATGAGCAGTTCTTC.

V gene TRBV5-4 combines with J gene TRBJ2-7; D might be TRBD1 (5 bases). The germline V and J ends were trimmed by 4 bases and 0 bases, with 20 bases remaining between them. CDR3 size: 17 residues. Germline V gene data show CDR1 as SGHNT and CDR2 as YYREEE (reference sequence). CDR3 loop: CASSPAPHRLSSYEQYV. CDR3 coding DNA: TGTGCCAGCAGCCCCGCTCCCCACAGGCTCTCCTCCTACGAGCAGTACGTC.

This clonotype was seen a handful of times. The chain has TRBV12-3 or TRBV12-4 and TRBJ1-2, with 11 nucleotides matching TRBD1. V trimming: 5 bases; J trimming: 1 base; junction bases outside the gene matches: 3. This CDR3 is built from 15 residues. The CDR3 spells CASSPGTGGNYGYTF. The CDR3 coding sequence is TGTGCCAGCAGTCCAGGGACAGGGGGTAACTATGGCTACACCTTC.

The V call is TRBV12-3 or TRBV12-4, the J call TRBJ2-3, with 7 bases matching TRBD1. The CDR3 is made up of 15 amino acids. V lost 1 base, J lost 3 bases, and 4 bases stayed unmatched. The CDR3 here is CASSLGDRKTDTQYF. The CDR3 coding sequence is TGTGCCAGCAGTTTAGGGGACAGAAAGACAGATACGCAGTATTTT.